This T cell receptor beta chain is from a study of T cells in Graves' hyperthyroidism and ophthalmopathy. There are 13 residues in the CDR3. Germline V gives CDR1 DFQATT, CDR2 SNEGSKA (reference sequence). Trimming left V 0 bases short and J 9 bases short, with 14 bases between. RNA transcripts served as the template for amplifying TCR beta CDR3 regions. The HTBI set primed first-round TCR CDR3 RT-PCR. Using its own MiXCR run on the multiplex PCR reads, TCRdb lists one record per CDR3 protein. Among a few hundred thousand distinct CDR3 sequences listed, just over 45% were seen once. The chain recombines TRBV20-1 with TRBJ2-5; no definite D call. The specimen was peripheral blood or thyroid tissue (not recorded which). This receptor was obtained from an adult woman with Graves' disease, either hyperthyroidism or ophthalmopathy (not recorded which). The CDR3 loop reads CSAREGSGQPQYF. In DNA, the CDR3 is TGCAGTGCTAGAGAGGGGTCCGGCCAGCCCCAGTACTTC.